This TCR beta chain is drawn from a study of patients and donors after allogeneic stem cell transplantation (TCRdb year 2020). This clonotype was found a few times. There is no known antigen for this receptor. No much larger clone is present one base from it, and per-base qualities are unavailable. The library was made by RT-PCR. Sequencer: NextSeq 550. TCRdb trimmed public reads at Q25 via fastp, called clones via MiXCR and kept in-frame beta chains. Entries are consolidated by CDR3 protein sequence, retaining the most common genes and DNA. In all, the sample holds hundreds of thousands of distinct CDR3 sequences, and approximately 16% of those were seen once. The ten most abundant clones make up about 7% of the sample. CDR1 and CDR2 were assigned from the germline V gene as MGHRA and YSYEKL. The CDR3 holds 13 amino acids from the cysteine to the phenylalanine. Of all the DNA, just the CDR3 is kept, 39 bases in frame from base 1. Compared with germline, V lacks 3 bases and J lacks 3 bases; bases without a gene match: 1.

This chain is built from TRBV4-1 and TRBJ1-2; 7 bases in the junction line up with TRBD1. Sequenced input: blood, either unsorted or a sorted T cell fraction (not recorded which). This TCR came from a human donor who was either an allogeneic HSCT recipient or a stem cell or donor lymphocyte infusion donor (not recorded which). It is not recorded whose cells these are; they may come from a transplant donor. The DNA sequence is given as TGCGCCAGCAGCCACCAGGGGGACTATGGCTACACCTTC. Its translation reads: CASSHQGDYGYTF.